This T cell receptor (beta chain) came from a study of cytomegalovirus exposure and HLA in healthy donors. This PCR relied on a set of 60 Vbeta primers and 13 Jbeta primers. This table comes from immunoSEQ multiplex PCR, and its TCRdb copy is limited to in-frame clones, with some not included. The repertoire holds roughly 170,000 clones, with around 80% as singletons. J lost 2 bases, V lost 4 bases, and 5 bases had no gene match. The CDR3 consists of 14 residues. Germline V lookup: CDR1 SGHVS, CDR2 FQNEAQ. The study's findings and limits: In vitro testing confirmed three CMV-associated chains as specific for CMV antigens. Solely CMV serostatus was available to characterize immune exposure. For cytomegalovirus status, the classifier reportedly gave diagnoses with high specificity and sensitivity.

In regard to this clone: Its antigen is unknown.

This sequence joins TRBV7-8 and TRBJ2-7; TRBD1 aligns across 7 bases. This TCR came from a woman in her late teens or twenties in good health and CMV-seronegative. Source material: PBMCs. CDR3 sequence reads: CASSWARGPYEQYF. CDR3 DNA: TGTGCCAGCAGCTGGGCTAGGGGGCCCTACGAGCAGTACTTC.